A single sample is the source of the 22 T cell receptor beta chains below, sequenced in a study of molecular identifiers for immune sequencing clone quantification. TCRdb used MiXCR to reprocess the PCR reads, holding one entry per CDR3 protein. The sample consists of under 650,000 distinct CDR3 sequences, 15% to 20% of them appearing once. The specimen sequenced was naive CD8+ T cells from blood, with Jurkat cell RNA spiked in. Subset described: FACS-sorted CD8+CD4-CCR7+CD45RA+ naive T cells. The receptors come from a human donor in good health. Some libraries in this study had Jurkat cell RNA spiked in.

The rearrangement links TRBV4-3 to TRBJ1-1; TRBD1 might be the D (6 bases). This CDR3 comprises 15 residues. Trimming shortened V by 0 bases and J by 6 bases, and 14 bases separated the two germline ends. Per the germline V gene, CDR1 is LGHNA and CDR2 is YSLEER. CDR3 nucleotides: TGCGCCAGCAGCCAAGACAGGGGCCCCGGGTCTGAAGCTTTCTTT. It specifies CASSQDRGPGSEAFF.

About this clonotype itself: A much bigger clone sits one base away, suggesting this may be a read error. The V call is TRBV12-3 or TRBV12-4, the J call TRBJ2-7, with 8 bases matching TRBD1. J lost 5 bases, V lost 8 bases, and 11 bases had no gene match. CDR3 length: 14 amino acids. This CDR3 reads CASGGAGGIDEQYF. CDR3 sequence (DNA): TGTGCCAGCGGGGGCGCAGGGGGCATCGACGAGCAGTACTTC.

This clonotype has a count of ten or more. The chain links TRBV7-9 to TRBJ1-2; TRBD1 agrees at 9 bases. The CDR3 loop spans 14 amino acids. Germline assignment: CDR1 SEHNR and CDR2 FQNEAQ (reference sequence). The trim removed 6 bases at V and 5 bases at J, leaving 7 bases unmatched. For the CDR3, the DNA is TGTGCCAGCAGGCCCGGGACAGGGCGATATGGCTACACCTTC. Translation gives CASRPGTGRYGYTF.

This clonotype has more than one count but fewer than ten. V and J are TRBV12-3 or TRBV12-4 and TRBJ2-7; 7 bases map to TRBD1. The CDR3 is 15 amino acids. Trimming removed 5 bases from V and 2 bases from J; junction bases left unmatched: 9. The CDR3 DNA reads TGTGCCAGCAGTGCCTCGCCGGGACAGACCTACGAGCAGTACTTC. It codes for CASSASPGQTYEQYF.

This clonotype was counted at least ten times. The J gene is TRBJ2-1, the V gene TRBV25-1; the D gene is possibly TRBD2 (5 bases). This CDR3 has 13 residues. Per the germline V gene, CDR1 is MGHDK and CDR2 is SYGVNS. The V end was cut by 4 bases, the J end by 5 bases, with 9 bases between. CDR3 in DNA: TGTGCCAGCAGTGTGGACGGGAACAATGAGCAGTTCTTC. It encodes CASSVDGNNEQFF.

The table lists this clonotype with many counts. The V gene is TRBV4-1, the J gene TRBJ2-7; tentative D call: TRBD2 (7 bases). CDR1 is MGHRA, CDR2 YSYEKL, per germline. The CDR3 contains 17 residues. Trimming removed 1 base from V and 4 bases from J, with 20 bases in between. The CDR3, as DNA: TGCGCCAGCAGCCAAGGTGCCGGGGGGCCAGGAAGATACGAGCAGTACTTC. Amino acid sequence: CASSQGAGGPGRYEQYF.

Worth noting for this clonotype: A read error is likely here: a far larger clone is one base away. This CDR3 reads CVSSLVAGGTDTQYF. CDR3 nucleotide sequence: TGTGTCAGCAGCTTAGTTGCGGGGGGCACAGATACGCAGTATTTT. The chain is built from TRBV7-2 and TRBJ2-3; 7 bases are a match to TRBD2. The CDR3 loop spans 15 amino acids. Germline V gene lookup returns CDR1 SGHTA and CDR2 FQGNSA. The full variable domain, rest sourced from reference TRBV7-2 and TRBJ2-3, is GAGVSQSPSNKVTEKGKDVELRCDPISGHTALYWYRQSLGQGLEFLIYFQGNSAPDKSGLPSDRFSAERTGGSVSTLTIQRTQQEDSAVYLCVSSLVAGGTDTQYFGPGTRLTVL.

This clonotype was seen only a few times. The CDR3 protein is CASIWTGTGLVLGPTGELFF. CDR3 coding DNA: TGTGCCAGCATTTGGACCGGGACAGGGTTGGTTTTGGGACCGACCGGGGAGCTGTTTTTT. The chain joins TRBV6-1 to TRBJ2-2; 9 bases match TRBD1. There are 20 residues in the CDR3. The ends lost 7 bases at V and 5 bases at J; junction bases unmatched: 23. Germline-derived CDR1 and CDR2 are MNHNS and SASEGT.

This clonotype was counted between two and nine times. The chain is built from TRBV10-2 and TRBJ2-3; a possible D gene is TRBD2 (6 bases). This CDR3 comprises 13 residues. V was shortened by 7 bases and J by 0 bases, with 8 bases between the two germline ends. In germline, CDR1 is WSHSY, CDR2 SAAADI. CDR3 protein: CASTGTSTDTQYF. In nucleotides, the CDR3 is TGCGCCAGCACTGGGACTAGCACAGATACGCAGTATTTT.

This clonotype was found many times. The chain uses TRBV2 and TRBJ2-3; D not resolved. With 11 bases removed from V and 1 base from J, the gap between germline ends came to 10 bases. The CDR3 consists of 12 residues. Per germline, CDR1 SNHLY and CDR2 FYNNEI. DNA for the CDR3: TGTGCCGGGGAAGGCCGCACAGATACGCAGTATTTT. It codes for CAGEGRTDTQYF.

This clonotype has at least ten counts. The rearrangement joins TRBV29-1 to TRBJ2-7, with 7 nucleotides matching TRBD2. The CDR3 has 14 residues. In germline, CDR1 is SQVTM, CDR2 ANQGSEA. The ends lost 4 bases at V and 2 bases at J; junction bases unmatched: 8. The CDR3 protein is CSVAVSGVTYEQYF. The CDR3 coding sequence is TGCAGCGTTGCGGTGAGCGGGGTTACCTACGAGCAGTACTTC.

This clonotype was seen many times. The chain joins TRBV12-3 or TRBV12-4 to TRBJ2-7, with D possibly matching TRBD2 (6 bases). The V end was cut by 8 bases, the J end by 5 bases, with 13 bases between. The CDR3 consists of 12 residues. The CDR3 DNA sequence: TGTGCCAGCGGCTTGACTAGAGACGAGCAGTACTTC. Its protein product is CASGLTRDEQYF.

This clonotype was detected many times. The V gene is TRBV7-8, the J gene TRBJ1-5; D unresolved. The V end was cut by 3 bases, the J end by 3 bases, with 18 bases between. CDR3 size: 17 residues. Germline loops: CDR1 SGHVS, CDR2 FQNEAQ. The CDR3 loop reads CASSFFYPEAVNQPQHF. The CDR3, as DNA: TGTGCCAGCAGCTTTTTTTATCCCGAGGCGGTCAATCAGCCCCAGCATTTT.

Note on this clonotype: This clone may be a read error of a much larger clone one base away. The rearrangement uses TRBV7-9 and TRBJ1-1, with D hard to call. This CDR3 contains 15 residues. Germline CDR1 is SEHNR and CDR2 is FQNEAQ (reference sequence). In DNA, the CDR3 is TGTGCCAGCAGCTATCAGGTGGGGTATAACACTGAAGCTCTCTTT. Protein product: CASSYQVGYNTEALF.

The V gene is TRBV4-1, the J gene TRBJ2-7; tentative D call: TRBD2 (6 bases). Germline assignment: CDR1 MGHRA and CDR2 YSYEKL. The V end lost 2 bases, the J end lost 4 bases, and 15 bases lay between the germline ends. This CDR3 is 15 amino acids long. In DNA form, the CDR3 reads TGCGCCAGCAGCCAAATACTGGCGGGGAAGTACGAGCAGTACTTC. It specifies CASSQILAGKYEQYF.

Many counts were recorded for this clonotype. This chain connects TRBV6-4 to TRBJ2-3; perhaps TRBD2 as D (6 bases). The CDR3 length is 14 residues. Germline V CDR1 and CDR2: MRHNA, SNTAGT. Trimming removed 8 bases from V and 1 base from J, with 13 bases in between. The CDR3 DNA reads as TGTGCCAGCTGTGGCGGGGATGGCACAGATACGCAGTATTTT. It yields the protein CASCGGDGTDTQYF.

This clonotype has at least ten counts. The V and J genes are TRBV28 and TRBJ2-5, with 9 bases identical to TRBD2. The germline CDR1 and CDR2 sequences are MDHEN and SYDVKM. Unmatched junction bases numbered 3, after V lost 3 bases and J lost 1 base. The CDR3 contains 15 residues. The CDR3 nucleotides are TGTGCCAGCAGTTTGCTAGCGGGGTTCCAAGAGACCCAGTACTTC. Translated: CASSLLAGFQETQYF.

The chain couples TRBV9 to TRBJ2-2, with TRBD2 identical over 8 bases. The V gene end was trimmed by 3 bases and the J gene end by 6 bases; junction bases not matched to a gene: 10. The length of the CDR3 is 16 residues. Germline assignment: CDR1 SGDLS and CDR2 YYNGEE. The CDR3 DNA sequence: TGTGCCAGCAGCGCAATAGGAGCGGGAGACCCCGGGGAGCTGTTTTTT. Translation: CASSAIGAGDPGELFF.

V gene TRBV5-1 combines with J gene TRBJ2-5; D is undetermined. This CDR3 is built from 16 residues. The ends were cut back, 2 bases at V and 2 bases at J, with 16 bases in the middle. CDR1 is SGHRS, CDR2 YFSETQ, per germline. CDR3 amino acids: CASSLVDTKGQETQYF. CDR3 bases: TGCGCCAGCAGCTTAGTTGACACGAAAGGACAAGAGACCCAGTACTTC. Filled out from reference TRBV5-1 and TRBJ2-5, the complete variable domain reads KAGVTQTPRYLIKTRGQQVTLSCSPISGHRSVSWYQQTPGQGLQFLFEYFSETQRNKGNFPGRFSGRQFSNSRSEMNVSTLELGDSALYLCASSLVDTKGQETQYFGPGTRLLVL.

This clonotype was found many times. The chain is built from TRBV5-1 and TRBJ2-3; 7 positions agree with TRBD2. The germline V gene encodes CDR1 SGHRS and CDR2 YFSETQ. J lost 1 base, V lost 0 bases, and 8 bases had no gene match. The CDR3 runs to 17 residues. The CDR3 reads CASSLEYNLAGTDTQYF. The CDR3 coding sequence is TGCGCCAGCAGCTTGGAGTATAACCTAGCGGGCACAGATACGCAGTATTTT.

About this clonotype itself: It may be a read error: a sequence one base away is much more abundant. The V call is TRBV2, the J call TRBJ1-1; no definite D call. Germline V gives CDR1 SNHLY, CDR2 FYNNEI. This CDR3 has 14 amino acids. Trimming left V 7 bases short and J 4 bases short, with 16 bases between. CDR3 loop: CASTEDGFGTEAFF. Written as DNA, the CDR3 is TGTGCCAGCACTGAGGACGGGTTCGGCACTGAAGCTTTCTTT.

This clonotype was picked up many times. At one end the junction does not follow the germline gene, possibly because of a read error. V is TRBV28 and J is TRBJ2-1; TRBD2 matches 9 bases. Germline CDR1 and CDR2: MDHEN and SYDVKM. The CDR3 runs 12 residues. CDR3 sequence: CASSSTEGLANF. The CDR3 DNA is TGTGCCAGCAGTTCCACGGAGGGACTAGCTAATTTC.